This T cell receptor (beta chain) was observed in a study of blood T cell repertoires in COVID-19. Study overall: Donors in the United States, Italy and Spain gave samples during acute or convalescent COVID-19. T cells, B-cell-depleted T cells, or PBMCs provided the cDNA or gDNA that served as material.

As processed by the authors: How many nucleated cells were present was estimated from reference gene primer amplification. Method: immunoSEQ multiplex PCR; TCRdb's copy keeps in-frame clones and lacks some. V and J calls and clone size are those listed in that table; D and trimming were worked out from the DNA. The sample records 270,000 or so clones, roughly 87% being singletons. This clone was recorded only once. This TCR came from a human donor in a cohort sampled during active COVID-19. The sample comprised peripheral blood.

The CDR3 loop reads CASSPSPRFVDTQYF. Here the CDR3 DNA reads TGTGCCAGCTCACCCTCACCTAGATTCGTAGATACGCAGTATTTT. This chain connects TRBV18 to TRBJ2-3; D gene ambiguous. V shed 3 bases and J shed 5 bases, with 15 bases lying between them. In germline, CDR1 is KGHSH, CDR2 LQKENI. The CDR3 runs to 15 residues.